This TCR beta chain was identified in a study of blood T cell repertoires in COVID-19. At the level of the study: From the United States, Italy and Spain came samples of acute and convalescent COVID-19.

The assay was immunoSEQ multiplex PCR, and TCRdb's table has in-frame clones only and misses some. In the table there are approximately 230,000 clones, 70% to 90% of which are singletons. The germline gives CDR1 SEHNR, CDR2 FQNEAQ (reference sequence). V was pared by 7 bases and J by 6 bases, with 11 bases of the junction left unmatched. CDR3 size: 14 residues. This TCR was recovered from a woman in her 40s who had recovered from COVID-19. Source material: peripheral blood. V is TRBV7-9 and J is TRBJ2-7, with TRBD2 matching 8 bases. In nucleotides, the CDR3 is TGTGCCAGCACCCCGGGACTAGAGTACCGCGAGCAGTACTTC. Translated, it gives CASTPGLEYREQYF.